This entry lists 10 T cell receptor beta chains sequenced from one sample in a study of post-analysis software for immune sequencing data. General study points: Four to six TRBV segments were more frequent in patients than controls; TRBV5-6, TRBV5-1 and TRBV20-1 belonged to this group.

The antigens of these receptors remain unknown. Built from TCR beta cDNA, the libraries had unique molecular identifiers in them. TCRdb processed the PCR reads anew with MiXCR; each CDR3 protein has one entry. The table has approximately 400,000 distinct CDR3 sequences, approximately 33% seen once; the top ten hold around 15%. The sample was blood. These receptors were obtained from a girl between 10 and 17 years old with multiple sclerosis.

This clonotype was found a few times. This CDR3 is CASSFHETQYF. For the CDR3, the DNA is TGTGCCAGCAGCTTCCACGAGACCCAGTACTTC. The chain links TRBV7-6 to TRBJ2-5, with D unclear. This CDR3 is 11 amino acids long. Germline lookup yields CDR1 SGHVS and CDR2 FNYEAQ. V lost 3 bases to trimming and J lost 5 bases, with 4 bases between them.

The table lists this clonotype with a few counts. This chain connects TRBV9 to TRBJ2-3; D gene unclear. The CDR3 consists of 14 residues. The V end lost 0 bases, the J end lost 3 bases, and 8 bases lay between the germline ends. From germline, CDR1 is SGDLS and CDR2 YYNGEE. CDR3 protein: CASSVGGFTDTQYF. The CDR3 nucleotides are TGTGCCAGCAGCGTAGGAGGCTTTACAGATACGCAGTATTTT.

A few counts support this clonotype. The chain uses TRBV10-3 and TRBJ1-5; 12 bases line up with TRBD1. V shed 8 bases, J shed 1 base, and the junction held 9 bases outside the gene matches. Germline V lookup: CDR1 ENHRY, CDR2 SYGVKD. The CDR3 length is 17 residues. The DNA for the CDR3 is TGTGCCATCGGGAGCGGGACAGGGGGCCGGAGCAATCAGCCCCAGCATTTT. It encodes CAIGSGTGGRSNQPQHF.

On this clonotype itself: The junction departs from the called germline gene at one end, perhaps through a read error. This chain connects TRBV28 to TRBJ2-3; the D is unclear. CDR3 length: 15 residues. Germline lookup yields CDR1 MDHEN and CDR2 SYDVKM. The DNA for the CDR3 is TGTGCCAGCAGTTTAGAGAGGTTCTTCACATATACGCAGTATTTT. This codes for CASSLERFFTYTQYF.

The rearrangement uses TRBV28 and TRBJ2-2; 9 nucleotides line up with TRBD2. This CDR3 contains 14 residues. V shed 7 bases and J 5 bases; nucleotides not matched to a gene: 5. Germline lookup yields CDR1 MDHEN and CDR2 SYDVKM. Here the CDR3 DNA reads TGTGCCAGCATAAGCGGGGGGCGTACCGGGGAGCTGTTTTTT. It yields the protein CASISGGRTGELFF.

This chain connects TRBV5-6 to TRBJ2-3, with D uncertain. CDR1 is SGHDT and CDR2 is YYEEEE in the germline V gene. The CDR3 is made up of 16 amino acids. V lost 0 bases, J lost 0 bases, and 11 bases lay in between. CDR3 DNA: TGTGCCAGCAGCTTGGTACTGCCTACTAGCACAGATACGCAGTATTTT. Protein sequence: CASSLVLPTSTDTQYF.

The chain combines TRBV20-1 with TRBJ2-3; 8 bases align to TRBD2. Looked up from germline, CDR1 is DFQATT and CDR2 is SNEGSKA (reference sequence). The CDR3 is 14 residues long. J lost 3 bases, V lost 5 bases, and 7 bases had no gene match. Written as DNA, the CDR3 is TGCAGTGCTCCTGCGGTAGCGGGAACAGATACGCAGTATTTT. Its protein is CSAPAVAGTDTQYF.

The genes are TRBV12-3 or TRBV12-4 and TRBJ1-2, with D unclear. This CDR3 comprises 13 residues. Trimming removed 0 bases from V and 8 bases from J, with 10 bases in between. The CDR3 bases are TGTGCCAGCAGTTTAGCGGTCGGGTGGGGCTACACCTTC. Protein: CASSLAVGWGYTF.

The rearrangement joins TRBV18 to TRBJ2-1, with D possibly called TRBD1 or TRBD2 (5 bases each). The V gene lost 6 bases and the J gene lost 4 bases, with 22 bases spanning the gap. This CDR3 has 17 amino acids. Germline CDR1 KGHSH, CDR2 LQKENI. In DNA, the CDR3 is TGTGCCAGCTCGCCCCGTGGGGACCAACAAGATTACAATGAGCAGTTCTTC. As protein: CASSPRGDQQDYNEQFF. Full variable domain (rest looked up from reference TRBV18 and TRBJ2-1): NAGVMQNPRHLVRRRGQEARLRCSPMKGHSHVYWYRQLPEEGLKFMVYLQKENIIDESGMPKERFSAEFPKEGPSILRIQQVVRGDSAAYFCASSPRGDQQDYNEQFFGPGTRLTVL.

V gene TRBV12-3 or TRBV12-4 combines with J gene TRBJ2-3; TRBD2 agrees at 7 bases. The CDR3 is 12 residues long. Trimming took 6 bases from V and 6 from J; bases not matched to a gene: 3. CDR3 in amino acids: CASRAGVDTQYF. CDR3 coding DNA: TGTGCCAGCAGGGCGGGGGTGGATACGCAGTATTTT.